This T cell receptor (beta chain) is from a study of post-analysis software for immune sequencing data (dated by TCRdb to the mid-2010s). Study-wide context: Disease courses on record covered relapsing-remitting, secondary progressive and progressive-relapsing multiple sclerosis, though some patients had no subtype annotation. The patient repertoires were set against eleven to twelve previously published healthy control repertoires from donors whose ages ranged from 6 to 25 years. A subset of samples was prepared in parallel using single-end sample barcoding, then pooled and co-amplified after Illumina adapter ligation.

The CDR3 has 14 amino acids, counting the end cysteine and phenylalanine. Of all the DNA, just the CDR3 is kept, 42 bases in frame from base 1. According to the germline V gene, CDR1 reads ENHRY and CDR2 reads SYGVKD. The library was generated by PCR. The sequencer was an Illumina HiSeq 2500. To reduce PCR and sequencing biases, unique molecular identifiers were incorporated into the TCR beta cDNA libraries. Every 1 to 10 million input T cells yielded 500,000 or so cDNA molecules, meaning each molecule approximated one T cell. Patient libraries were prepared and sequenced with the same protocol used for the earlier healthy control dataset. Samples belonging to the same batch were prepared together, multiplexed and sequenced on a shared HiSeq lane. For the original study's pipeline: Raw barcoded reads were processed with MIGEC, and single-read molecular identifier groups were discarded before consensus assembly and CDR3 extraction. VDJtools was used for post-analysis of the clonotype tables, and diversity was normalized by down-sampling every dataset to the size of the smallest sample. In repertoire overlap clustering, CDR3 amino acid sequences, but not nucleotide sequences, were matched to correct batch-related cross-sample contamination. TCRdb reprocessing: public reads trimmed at Q25 with fastp, clones called with MiXCR, in-frame beta chains kept. Each entry merges the rows of one CDR3 protein and shows their most common DNA and genes. These V and J calls rely on TCRdb rather than the paper's analysis. This sample holds hundreds of thousands of distinct CDR3 sequences; approximately 59% were observed only once. Roughly 10% of the sample is taken by the ten largest.

General study outcomes and caveats: Multiple sclerosis patients had significantly lower normalized Chao1 diversity than controls, a result that suggests substantial peripheral T-cell clonal expansion. The multiple sclerosis patient group was slightly younger than the control group. Patients showed significantly higher frequencies than controls for about 5 TRBV segments, among them TRBV5-6, TRBV5-1 and TRBV20-1. When samples were clustered directly using the F measure, samples prepared in the same batch co-clustered strongly, which prompted a batch-effect correction.

TCR beta repertoires were profiled from peripheral blood of about a dozen young patients with multiple sclerosis to demonstrate the VDJtools post-analysis software. The patients with multiple sclerosis were children and adolescents between about 6 and 17 years of age. Concerning this clonotype: The antigen it binds to is not known. There are no base qualities to consult, and no much larger clone falls within one base.

The sample consisted of blood. The sequence was obtained from a girl aged 2-15 years with multiple sclerosis. The V and J segments used are TRBV10-3 and TRBJ2-5, with 9 central nucleotides matching TRBD2. Near its end, the DNA agrees better with TRBJ2-7, so the J call may be wrong. The nucleotides are TGTGCCATCAGTGATCGCGGGAGGGCCGACGAGCAGTACTTC. It translates to CAISDRGRADEQYF.